This T cell receptor (beta chain) originates from a study of blood T cells in healthy people across ages. A second PCR of about 7 to 12 cycles used a sample-barcoded 5' primer and a J-beta primer mix. TCRdb reprocessed the 5' RACE reads with MiXCR, giving one entry per CDR3 protein. The sample has hundreds of thousands of distinct CDR3 sequences; 45% to 55% are singletons. The CDR3 runs 12 residues. V shed 6 bases and J shed 6 bases, with 15 bases lying between them. Germline V gene lookup returns CDR1 SQVTM and CDR2 ANQGSEA. The sequence was obtained from a man at least 80 years old in good health. The specimen was blood. V and J are TRBV29-1 and TRBJ2-7; D ambiguous. CDR3 loop: CSVKRSSGEQYF. The CDR3 region has the DNA TGCAGCGTAAAAAGGTCTTCGGGCGAGCAGTACTTC.